This T cell receptor beta chain derives from a study of T cell responses to AZD1222 COVID-19 vaccine. Regarding the study as a whole: Clonal diversity was possibly underestimated, and white British individuals and females predominated among donors.

Comments on this clone: Antigen unknown.

Whether given at about 4 or about 12 weeks, second doses were pooled. Trimming pared 3 bases from V and 2 bases from J, leaving 13 bases between. Germline V gene lookup returns CDR1 DFQATT and CDR2 SNEGSKA (reference sequence). CDR3 size: 14 residues. TCRdb's copy holds only in-frame clones and misses some; the assay was immunoSEQ multiplex PCR. This table has some 110,000 clones, 85% appearing once. Specimen: peripheral blood, collected 28 days after the second AZD1222 dose. This TCR derives from an adult who received the AZD1222 COVID-19 vaccine. The genes are TRBV20-1 and TRBJ1-1; tentative D call: TRBD1 (5 bases). The DNA for the CDR3 is TGCAGTGCTAGTGGGGGGGGGTCAAACACTGAAGCTTTCTTT. Amino acid sequence: CSASGGGSNTEAFF.